Sequencing of this TCR beta chain was carried out in a study of T cell responses to AZD1222 COVID-19 vaccine. Study-wide background: Second doses that came at about 4 or about 12 weeks were put together.

Profiling relied on immunoSEQ multiplex PCR, and the TCRdb table lists in-frame clones only, not all of them. Here the sample spans about 170,000 clones, 85% to 95% being singletons. CDR3 length equals 16 residues. J lost 4 bases, V lost 6 bases, and 14 bases had no gene match. The V gene's germline CDR1 is PRHDT and CDR2 FYEKMQ (reference sequence). The receptor's source is an adult in good health. The V call is TRBV13, the J call TRBJ1-1, with 7 bases matching TRBD1. The starting material was peripheral blood, obtained on day 0 of AZD1222 vaccination. The CDR3 DNA follows: TGTGCCAGCAGATGGGTCAGGGACAGCCTCGCCACTGAAGCTTTCTTT. Translation gives CASRWVRDSLATEAFF. The full variable domain, its missing parts supplied by reference TRBV13 and TRBJ1-1, is AAGVIQSPRHLIKEKRETATLKCYPIPRHDTVYWYQQGPGQDPQFLISFYEKMQSDKGSIPDRFSAQQFSDYHSELNMSSLELGDSALYFCASRWVRDSLATEAFFGQGTRLTVV.